The text below deals with one T cell receptor (beta chain). Its matching antigen is unknown. The sample is drawn from a study of T cell responses to AZD1222 COVID-19 vaccine. Repertoires were generated with immunoSEQ multiplex PCR, while TCRdb's copy carries only in-frame clones and drops some. Of around 94,000 clones in the sample, less than 90% were seen once. Findings of the study overall: Repertoire sampling happened only post peak T cell response.

Germline lookup yields CDR1 SGHRS and CDR2 YFSETQ. V shed 6 bases and J shed 4 bases, with 13 bases lying between them. The CDR3 sequence is 13 residues long. This chain joins TRBV5-1 and TRBJ1-2, with D unresolved. The specimen was peripheral blood, collected on day 0 of AZD1222 vaccination. The origin of this receptor is an adult in good health. In DNA, the CDR3 is TGCGCCAGCACCACCGCAGCCGGCTATGGCTACACCTTC. This translates into CASTTAAGYGYTF.